Here is one T cell receptor beta chain with its context. An input of roughly 0.5 to 1 ug of RNA was subjected to reverse transcription using random hexamers. TCR beta CDR3 was amplified by immunoSEQ multiplex PCR. This amplification extended across 54 Vbeta and 13 Jbeta segments. TCRdb re-derived calls from the immunoSEQ multiplex PCR reads in MiXCR, one entry per CDR3 protein. The sample shows approximately 110,000 distinct CDR3 sequences, around 94% of them seen only once. This sample is part of a study of CD8 T cells in Susac syndrome. CD8+ and CD4+ blood T cells underwent TCR beta sequencing. The controls, all healthy donors, were matched for age and sex. The CDR3 consists of 15 residues. Trimming left V 1 base short and J 0 bases short, with 9 bases between.

The TCR was taken from a human donor in good health. What was sequenced was CD4+ T cells from PBMCs. The chain is built from TRBV12-3 or TRBV12-4 and TRBJ1-1; D is ambiguous. The CDR3, as DNA: TGTGCCAGCAGTTTAGGTGCGGGGATGAACACTGAAGCTTTCTTT. Its protein product is CASSLGAGMNTEAFF.